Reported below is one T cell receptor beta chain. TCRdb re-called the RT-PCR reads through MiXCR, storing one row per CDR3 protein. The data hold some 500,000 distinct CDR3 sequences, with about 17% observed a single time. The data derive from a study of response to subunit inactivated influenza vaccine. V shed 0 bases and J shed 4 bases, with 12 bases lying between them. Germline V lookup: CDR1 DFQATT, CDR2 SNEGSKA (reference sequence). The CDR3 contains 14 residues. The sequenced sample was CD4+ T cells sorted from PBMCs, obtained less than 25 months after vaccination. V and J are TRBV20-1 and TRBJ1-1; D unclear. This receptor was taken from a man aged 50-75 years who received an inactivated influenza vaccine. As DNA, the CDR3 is TGCAGTGCTAGAGATCCTCGGGGATTCACTGAAGCTTTCTTT. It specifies CSARDPRGFTEAFF.